Included here is one T cell receptor (beta chain) sequence, with context. This sample is part of a study of T cell changes during pregnancy in multiple sclerosis. Sequencing used immunoSEQ multiplex PCR; TCRdb keeps in-frame clones, though not all of them. The sample carries almost 65,000 clones, about 90% recorded once. This CDR3 has 15 amino acids. The V and J ends lost 2 bases and 0 bases, in that order; junction bases with no gene match: 2. Per germline, CDR1 SEHNR and CDR2 FQNEAQ (reference sequence). The V gene is TRBV7-9, the J gene TRBJ1-1; 8 nucleotides line up with TRBD1. The material was peripheral blood, obtained in the first trimester of pregnancy. This sequence was found in a female donor with multiple sclerosis, enrolled in a pregnancy study. The chain's CDR3 is CASSLSGGLNTEAFF. In DNA, the CDR3 is TGTGCCAGCAGCTTATCAGGGGGCCTGAACACTGAAGCTTTCTTT.